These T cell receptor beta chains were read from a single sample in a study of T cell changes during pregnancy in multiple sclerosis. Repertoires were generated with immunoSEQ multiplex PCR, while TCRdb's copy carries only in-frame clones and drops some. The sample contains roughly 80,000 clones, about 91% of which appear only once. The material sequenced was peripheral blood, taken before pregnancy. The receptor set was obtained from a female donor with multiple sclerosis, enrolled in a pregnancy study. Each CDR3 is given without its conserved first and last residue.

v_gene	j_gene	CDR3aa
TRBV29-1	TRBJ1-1	SVAQGRGEAF
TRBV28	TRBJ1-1	ASRDSLNTEAF
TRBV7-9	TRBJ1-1	ASSLAPPQDTEAF
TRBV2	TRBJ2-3	ASSPSTSADTQY
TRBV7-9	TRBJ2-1	ASSAPRDTHEQF
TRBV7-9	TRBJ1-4	ASSEVRGNEKLF
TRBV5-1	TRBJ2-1	ASSPTSGRANEQF
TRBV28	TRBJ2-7	ASSSLTSGSYEQY
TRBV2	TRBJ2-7	ASSVGGGQGPSYEQY
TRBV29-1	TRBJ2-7	SVEGGQVSSYEQY
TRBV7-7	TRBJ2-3	ASSFGRADTQY
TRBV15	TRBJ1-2	ATSIHNRDGYT
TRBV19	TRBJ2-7	ASSMASAANYEQY
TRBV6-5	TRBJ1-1	ASGRVGRINTEAF
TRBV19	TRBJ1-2	ASSSQTGGFDNGYT
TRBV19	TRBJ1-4	ASMALNEKLF
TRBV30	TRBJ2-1	AWSVRTNNEQF
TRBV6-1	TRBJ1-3	ASSEGTAGNTIY